The 29 T cell receptor beta chains presented below share a single source sample, sequenced in a study of spatial heterogeneity in lung cancer. Noted time point: blood at routine non-recurrence follow-up after resection. From tumor, nontumor lung or frozen PBMC, whole RNA was taken unsorted for sequencing. TCRdb ran MiXCR on the 5' RACE reads and lists one entry per CDR3 protein. Seen here are some 120,000 distinct CDR3 sequences, 12% observed once, and the top ten hold around 16%. Specimen: PBMCs, collected at follow-up. The receptors derive from a male donor with early-stage non-small cell lung cancer.

The chain employs TRBV5-1 and TRBJ2-1; no firm D call. Germline values: CDR1 SGHRS, CDR2 YFSETQ. The CDR3 is made up of 15 amino acids. V lost 0 bases, J lost 6 bases, and 13 bases lay in between. The CDR3 spells CASSLVLGKGNEQFF. The CDR3 region has the DNA TGCGCCAGCAGCTTGGTTCTGGGTAAGGGCAATGAGCAGTTCTTC.

The J gene is TRBJ2-1, the V gene TRBV4-1, with TRBD2 matching 10 bases. Germline values: CDR1 MGHRA, CDR2 YSYEKL. This CDR3 has 18 amino acids. The V gene end was trimmed by 7 bases and the J gene end by 0 bases; junction bases not matched to a gene: 12. The CDR3 nucleotides read TGCGCCAGCACCCCCCGATCTAGCGGGGGAAGCTCCTACAATGAGCAGTTCTTC. Translated, it gives CASTPRSSGGSSYNEQFF.

The gene calls are TRBV18 and TRBJ1-1; D might be TRBD1 (6 bases). With 2 bases removed from V and 5 bases from J, the gap between germline ends came to 12 bases. Germline CDR1 is KGHSH and CDR2 is LQKENI. This CDR3 comprises 14 residues. This chain's CDR3 is CASSPGGRDTEAFF. CDR3 nucleotides: TGTGCCAGCTCACCAGGGGGCAGGGATACTGAAGCTTTCTTT.

This clonotype was counted between two and nine times. The rearrangement links TRBV12-5 to TRBJ2-1; D may be TRBD2 (5 bases). This CDR3 region has 15 residues. Trimming left V 5 bases short and J 0 bases short, with 11 bases between. Germline loops: CDR1 LGHNT, CDR2 FRNRAP. The DNA for the CDR3 is TGTGCTAGTGGTCTCGGGGTAGACTCCTACAATGAGCAGTTCTTC. Protein: CASGLGVDSYNEQFF.

The sample holds a few counts of this clonotype. The chain combines TRBV20-1 with TRBJ1-2; a possible D gene is TRBD1 (6 bases). The CDR3 is made up of 14 amino acids. V lost 5 bases and J 8 bases, leaving 21 bases between the germline ends. Germline CDR1 DFQATT, CDR2 SNEGSKA (reference sequence). The CDR3 is CSAPRWDNLEGYTF. The CDR3 nucleotides read TGCAGTGCTCCCAGATGGGACAACTTGGAGGGCTACACCTTC.

The CDR3 spells CASSGDREEATDTQYF. CDR3 coding DNA: TGTGCCAGCAGTGGGGACAGGGAGGAGGCCACAGATACGCAGTATTTT. This chain joins TRBV25-1 and TRBJ2-3; 9 bases map to TRBD1. The CDR3 spans 16 residues. Trimming took 4 bases from V and 2 from J; bases not matched to a gene: 7. The germline V gene has CDR1 MGHDK and CDR2 SYGVNS.

The chain recombines TRBV29-1 with TRBJ2-7; perhaps TRBD2 as D (5 bases). CDR3 length equals 12 residues. CDR1 and CDR2 from the germline V gene are SQVTM and ANQGSEA. The V and J ends lost 4 bases and 4 bases respectively, with 11 bases between them. CDR3 bases: TGCAGCGTTGCGGGAACTTTTTACGAGCAGTACTTC. This gives the protein CSVAGTFYEQYF.

This clonotype was picked up a small number of times. The chain couples TRBV28 to TRBJ1-6, with D uncertain. In germline, CDR1 is MDHEN, CDR2 SYDVKM. The length of the CDR3 is 13 residues. V lost 7 bases to trimming and J lost 7 bases, with 11 bases between them. The CDR3 sequence: CASTLSGNSPLHF. CDR3 bases: TGTGCCAGCACCCTGTCGGGGAATTCACCCCTCCACTTT.

This clonotype was observed at least ten times. This chain joins TRBV9 and TRBJ2-3; TRBD2 matches 8 bases. The CDR3 sequence is 17 residues long. Looked up from germline, CDR1 is SGDLS and CDR2 is YYNGEE. V shed 0 bases, J shed 0 bases, and the junction held 6 bases outside the gene matches. CDR3 residues: CASSVGSSGISTDTQYF. The CDR3 nucleotides are TGTGCCAGCAGCGTAGGGAGTAGCGGGATTAGCACAGATACGCAGTATTTT.

This clonotype came up many times. The chain recombines TRBV27 with TRBJ2-1; 10 bases map to TRBD1. The CDR3 covers 18 residues. Germline CDR1 is MNHEY and CDR2 is SMNVEV (reference sequence). V lost 7 bases, J lost 1 base, and 13 bases stayed unmatched. The CDR3 nucleotides are TGTGCCAGCACCCCCGGGACAGGGGCTATGATTTCCTACAATGAGCAGTTCTTC. Translated: CASTPGTGAMISYNEQFF.

This clonotype was recorded a few times. The rearrangement uses TRBV6-6 and TRBJ1-2; 9 bases are shared with TRBD1. Germline loops: CDR1 MNHNY, CDR2 SVGAGI (reference sequence). This CDR3 is built from 13 residues. V was clipped by 6 bases and J by 7 bases; unmatched bases: 6. CDR3 nucleotides: TGTGCCAGCAGCCGGACAGGGGCCAGTGGCTACACCTTC. Protein: CASSRTGASGYTF.

V and J are TRBV28 and TRBJ2-7; TRBD1 might be the D (6 bases). This CDR3 is 16 amino acids long. Germline V gene data show CDR1 as MDHEN and CDR2 as SYDVKM. The V and J ends lost 5 bases and 3 bases respectively, with 20 bases between them. CDR3 nucleotides: TGTGCCAGCAGTCCAACCCCGGGACAAGGGGGCTACGAGCAGTACTTC. Residues: CASSPTPGQGGYEQYF.

The J gene is TRBJ1-5, the V gene TRBV2, with 8 bases identical to TRBD1. Germline assignment: CDR1 SNHLY and CDR2 FYNNEI. The CDR3 covers 14 residues. Germline trimming cut 6 bases from V and 3 bases from J; bases unmatched to any gene: 4. The CDR3 loop is CASRQGADNQPQHF. The CDR3 DNA follows: TGTGCCAGCAGGCAGGGGGCCGACAATCAGCCCCAGCATTTT.

In its sample, this clonotype was seen many times. V and J are TRBV27 and TRBJ2-3, with D perhaps TRBD1 or TRBD2 (5 bases each). This CDR3 is 18 amino acids long. V gave up 5 bases and J gave up 4 bases, with 25 bases separating them. Germline V gives CDR1 MNHEY, CDR2 SMNVEV (reference sequence). The CDR3 DNA sequence: TGTGCCAGCAGTCCGATCTTTATCACGGGGCTAAAGGCAGATACGCAGTATTTT. It is translated as CASSPIFITGLKADTQYF.

The chain is built from TRBV7-9 and TRBJ1-5; 7 bases are a match to TRBD1. The CDR3 is 16 amino acids. The ends lost 0 bases at V and 2 bases at J; junction bases unmatched: 4. In germline, CDR1 is SEHNR, CDR2 FQNEAQ (reference sequence). The CDR3 is CASSLARTGRNQPQHF. Written as DNA, the CDR3 is TGTGCCAGCAGCTTAGCGAGGACAGGACGCAATCAGCCCCAGCATTTT.

This clonotype was observed many times. The chain joins TRBV4-1 to TRBJ2-7; D might be TRBD2 (6 bases). CDR1 MGHRA and CDR2 YSYEKL come from the germline V gene. This CDR3 is 13 amino acids long. V lost 11 bases, J lost 1 base, and 15 bases lay in between. CDR3 residues: CASMGTRSYEQYF. The CDR3 DNA reads TGCGCCTCGATGGGGACTCGGTCCTACGAGCAGTACTTC.

The chain carries TRBV5-1 and TRBJ2-3; 8 nucleotides agree with TRBD2. Germline assignment: CDR1 SGHRS and CDR2 YFSETQ. After removal of 0 bases from V and 1 base from J, the junction contained 4 bases not matched to a gene. The CDR3 is 16 residues long. The CDR3 DNA reads as TGCGCCAGCAGCTTGGGCAGCGGGGGAGGCACAGATACGCAGTATTTT. Residues: CASSLGSGGGTDTQYF.

The table lists this clonotype with a few counts. The chain links TRBV7-9 to TRBJ1-1; no reliable D call. This CDR3 has 13 residues. Germline V gene data show CDR1 as SEHNR and CDR2 as FQNEAQ (reference sequence). Trimming pared 6 bases from V and 1 base from J, leaving 9 bases between. In nucleotides, the CDR3 is TGTGCCAGCAGTCAACACTGGAACACTGAAGCTTTCTTT. Amino acids: CASSQHWNTEAFF.

V and J are TRBV5-1 and TRBJ1-1, with D unclear. V gave up 5 bases and J gave up 1 base, with 12 bases separating them. CDR1 is SGHRS and CDR2 is YFSETQ in the germline V gene. The CDR3 spans 14 residues. For the CDR3, the DNA is TGCGCCAGCAGACAATCTGGGGAGAACACTGAAGCTTTCTTT. It translates to CASRQSGENTEAFF.

This chain connects TRBV6-1 to TRBJ1-5; 11 nucleotides match TRBD1. V lost 3 bases and J lost 1; bases outside the gene matches: 5. Germline lookup yields CDR1 MNHNS and CDR2 SASEGT. The CDR3 covers 17 residues. The CDR3 nucleotides are TGTGCCAGCAGTGACGGACAGGGGGCGCGAAGCAATCAGCCCCAGCATTTT. It specifies CASSDGQGARSNQPQHF.

At least ten counts were recorded for this clonotype. The genes are TRBV28 and TRBJ1-5; D remains unclear. Trimming removed 3 bases from V and 5 bases from J, with 5 bases in between. Germline assignment: CDR1 MDHEN and CDR2 SYDVKM. The CDR3 has 12 residues. CDR3 in amino acids: CASSFKDQPQHF. CDR3 DNA sequence: TGTGCCAGCAGTTTTAAGGATCAGCCCCAGCATTTT.

Many counts were recorded for this clonotype. The V and J genes are TRBV5-1 and TRBJ2-3; D is possibly TRBD1 or TRBD2 (5 bases each). This CDR3 has 17 amino acids. Germline-derived CDR1 and CDR2 are SGHRS and YFSETQ. Between the trimmed V and J ends, which lost 3 bases and 4 bases, there was a span of 21 bases. The CDR3 here is CASSSPGQILEADTQYF. The CDR3 bases are TGCGCCAGCAGCTCCCCTGGACAAATCCTGGAGGCAGATACGCAGTATTTT.

This clonotype came up a few times. The rearrangement uses TRBV6-2 or TRBV6-3 and TRBJ2-7; D gene ambiguous. Germline V CDR1 and CDR2: MNHEY, SVGEGT. This CDR3 comprises 11 residues. V dropped 1 base and J dropped 5 bases, with 3 bases sitting between them. CDR3 nucleotides: TGTGCCAGCAGTTACTATGACGAGCAGTACTTC. This sequence encodes CASSYYDEQYF.

The sample holds one count of this clonotype. This sequence joins TRBV3-1 and TRBJ2-1; no firm D call. Germline-derived CDR1 and CDR2 are LGHDT and YNNKEL (reference sequence). V lost 3 bases to trimming and J lost 2 bases, with 14 bases between them. The CDR3 is made up of 16 amino acids. The CDR3 protein is CASSQERLITYNEQFF. CDR3 DNA: TGTGCCAGCAGCCAGGAGAGACTGATTACCTACAATGAGCAGTTCTTC.

This chain links TRBV6-2 or TRBV6-3 with TRBJ1-6, with 7 bases aligning to TRBD1. The length of the CDR3 is 14 residues. Germline CDR1 and CDR2: MNHEY and SVGEGT. J lost 9 bases, V lost 6 bases, and 8 bases had no gene match. CDR3 sequence (DNA): TGTGCCAGCAGGGGGACAGTCGAAAGTTCACCCCTCCACTTT. Encoded protein: CASRGTVESSPLHF.

This clonotype has a handful of counts. The rearrangement uses TRBV2 and TRBJ2-5; no reliable D call. CDR1 and CDR2 from the germline V gene are SNHLY and FYNNEI. The CDR3 totals 12 residues. Trimming cost V 6 bases and J 1 base, with 6 bases left between them. The CDR3 bases are TGTGCCAGCAGAGGGATCCAAGAGACCCAGTACTTC. It yields the protein CASRGIQETQYF.

The chain employs TRBV7-9 and TRBJ1-3; a possible D gene is TRBD1 (5 bases). The ends were cut back, 9 bases at V and 1 base at J, with 13 bases in the middle. Germline CDR1 is SEHNR and CDR2 is FQNEAQ (reference sequence). The CDR3 loop spans 14 amino acids. Here the CDR3 reads CASTEKGSGNTIYF. The CDR3 DNA follows: TGTGCCAGTACCGAAAAGGGGTCTGGAAACACCATATATTTT.

This chain links TRBV18 with TRBJ1-4, with TRBD1 matching 9 bases. The CDR3 contains 15 residues. Germline CDR1 KGHSH, CDR2 LQKENI. J gave up 7 bases and V 4 bases, and 7 bases lay outside the gene matches. For the CDR3, the DNA is TGTGCCAGCTCACAGGGACAGGGAGTCCGTGAAAAACTGTTTTTT. Translating gives CASSQGQGVREKLFF.

Only a few counts were recorded for this clonotype. This chain joins TRBV10-2 and TRBJ2-5; 11 nucleotides line up with TRBD1. In germline, CDR1 is WSHSY, CDR2 SAAADI. The CDR3 has 14 residues. The trim removed 6 bases at V and 3 bases at J, leaving 3 bases unmatched. The CDR3 reads CASSWTGGKETQYF. The CDR3 coding sequence is TGCGCCAGCAGCTGGACAGGGGGCAAAGAGACCCAGTACTTC.